This T cell receptor (beta chain) was identified during a study of blood T cell repertoires in COVID-19. Trimming pared 11 bases from V and 7 bases from J, leaving 24 bases between. The V gene's germline CDR1 is ENHRY and CDR2 SYGVKD. This CDR3 is built from 15 residues. The table came from immunoSEQ multiplex PCR; TCRdb's copy has only in-frame clones and leaves some out. The sample lists roughly 140,000 clones; roughly 79% were seen once. The sample was peripheral blood. This clonotype was obtained from a woman in her sixties or seventies with acute or convalescent COVID-19. This chain links TRBV10-3 with TRBJ2-1; D is possibly TRBD2 (6 bases). DNA for the CDR3: TGTGCCGCAAACTCTTTAGTCGGGAGCCGGAATGAGCAGTTCTTC. Amino acids: CAANSLVGSRNEQFF.